This T cell receptor beta chain was sequenced during a study of blood T cell repertoires in COVID-19. The wider study: Sites across the United States, Italy and Spain contributed samples from acute and convalescent COVID-19.

The method was immunoSEQ multiplex PCR; TCRdb's version includes in-frame clones alone and lacks a portion of them. The sample lists under 200,000 clones, about 83% occurring once. J lost 5 bases, V lost 4 bases, and 7 bases had no gene match. Per the germline V gene, CDR1 is SGHDT and CDR2 is YYEEEE. The CDR3 is made up of 14 amino acids. This clone was observed a single time. The rearrangement uses TRBV5-6 and TRBJ1-1; 8 positions match TRBD1. Sequencing was done on a sample of peripheral blood. The receptor comes from a young man with active or convalescent COVID-19. The CDR3 protein is CASSPGQARTEAFF. The CDR3 DNA follows: TGTGCCAGCAGCCCGGGACAGGCGAGAACTGAAGCTTTCTTT.